This TCR beta chain came from a study of blood T cell repertoires in COVID-19 (dated by TCRdb to 2018 to 2020). At the level of the whole study: Collaborator samples came from the United States, Italy and Spain and covered acute and convalescent phases of COVID-19. The material from the prospective study consisted of cDNA or gDNA derived from T cells, B-cell-depleted T cells, or PBMCs. Deeply sampled blood TCRbeta repertoires from subjects exposed to, actively infected with, or recovered from COVID-19 were included in the dataset. Samples came from the ongoing ImmuneRACE study (first 160 participants) plus 1,254 subjects from 6 global collaborators. The repertoires were released in a freely available public database meant as a resource for research on the immune response to SARS-CoV-2. Where HLA class I and class II types were available, the types were taken from metadata supplied by the sample provider, not from assay-based typing. Nearly every sample came with metadata listing a de-identified subject ID, COVID-19 status, age in years and sex.

The immunoSEQ Assay, a bias-controlled multiplex PCR, was used to amplify TCRbeta CDR3 regions from genomic DNA. The paper's processing steps were these. Nucleated cell counts per sample were estimated from amplification of reference gene primers within the assay. Sequence reads were collapsed and filtered to measure the absolute abundance of every unique TCRbeta CDR3 rearrangement. Productive Simpson clonality was computed per sample as the square root of Simpson's diversity index over productive rearrangements. The immuneACCESS repertoire file appears here via TCRdb, limited to in-frame rearrangements. These files lack a portion of the clones; in checked studies, under half of the deficit traces to unresolved V genes, and the cause of the others is not known. Clone size and the V and J calls come from that table; the DNA yielded D and trimming. Recorded for this sample are 65,000 to 90,000 clones; over 80% of them occurred a single time. The top ten clonotypes cover 25% to 35% of the sample.

What the work shows at the level of the full study, not this receptor alone: The quantity of clinical and demographic metadata differed by source and by participant and was supplied without curation.

Clipping removes 4 bases from V and 5 bases from J, with 14 as the unmatched junction base count. The CDR3 goes from the cysteine to the phenylalanine over 18 residues. Of all the DNA, just the CDR3 is kept, 54 bases in frame from base 1. In the germline V gene, CDR1 corresponds to SGHVS and CDR2 to FQNEAQ. Each collaborating institution followed its own protocols to collect whole blood in K2EDTA tubes. For TCRbeta analysis, collaborators shipped samples as frozen whole blood, isolated PBMCs, or DNA extracted from either of those sample types. A word on this clone: Its antigen remains unidentified. No much larger clonotype is one base removed from it; base qualities were not supplied.

This clonotype was sampled from a woman older than 75 with acute or convalescent COVID-19. Specimen: peripheral blood. The chain is assembled from TRBV7-8 and TRBJ2-2; 9 central nucleotides agree with TRBD2. The CDR3 sequence is CASSSTFSGLAGTGELFF. The DNA is TGTGCCAGCAGCTCCACCTTTTCGGGGCTAGCGGGGACCGGGGAGCTGTTTTTT. Where the CDR3 stops, the reference TRBV7-8 and TRBJ2-2 genes take over; the full variable domain is GAGVSQSPRYKVAKRGQDVALRCDPISGHVSLFWYQQALGQGPEFLTYFQNEAQLDKSGLPSDRFFAERPEGSVSTLKIQRTQQEDSAVYLCASSSTFSGLAGTGELFFGEGSRLTVL.